This T cell receptor (beta chain) emerged from a study of T cell responses to AZD1222 COVID-19 vaccine. TCRdb's table, derived via immunoSEQ multiplex PCR, lists solely in-frame clones and lacks some. The repertoire holds 200,000 or so clones, with about 87% as singletons. Germline V gene data show CDR1 as MDHEN and CDR2 as SYDVKM. This CDR3 is built from 13 residues. Trimming removed 6 bases from V and 5 bases from J, with 13 bases in between. The J gene is TRBJ2-5, the V gene TRBV28; D ambiguous. The sample was peripheral blood, taken on day 0 of MenACWY control vaccination. The receptor comes from an adult in good health. The CDR3 sequence: CASSKSGAETQYF. The CDR3 DNA follows: TGTGCCAGCAGCAAAAGTGGTGCGGAGACCCAGTACTTC.